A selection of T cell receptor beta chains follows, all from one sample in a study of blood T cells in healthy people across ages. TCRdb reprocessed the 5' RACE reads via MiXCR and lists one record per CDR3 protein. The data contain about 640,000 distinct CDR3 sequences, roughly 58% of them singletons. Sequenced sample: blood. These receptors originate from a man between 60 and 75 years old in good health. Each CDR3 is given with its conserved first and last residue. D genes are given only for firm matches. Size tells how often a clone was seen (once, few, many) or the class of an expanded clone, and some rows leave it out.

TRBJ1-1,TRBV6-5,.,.,TGTGCCAGCGGTTACTCGACTCCAGAGAACACTGAAGCTTTCTTT,CASGYSTPENTEAFF
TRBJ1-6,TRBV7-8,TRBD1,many,TGTGCCAGCAGCGCCGGGACAGGCGATAATTCACCCCTCCACTTT,CASSAGTGDNSPLHF
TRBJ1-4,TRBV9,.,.,TGTGCCAGCAGCCCCAGAGACGGGCTGGCTAATGAAAAACTGTTTTTT,CASSPRDGLANEKLFF
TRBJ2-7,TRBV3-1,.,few,TGTGCCAGCAGCCAAGAGTATAGCGAGCAGTACTTC,CASSQEYSEQYF
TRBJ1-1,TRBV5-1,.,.,TGCGCCAGCAGCTTGGCAACAGGGCGTAAGAACACTGAAGCTTTCTTT,CASSLATGRKNTEAFF
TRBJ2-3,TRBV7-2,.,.,TGTGCCAGCAGCGGGATTGGGACCACAGATACGCAGTATTTT,CASSGIGTTDTQYF
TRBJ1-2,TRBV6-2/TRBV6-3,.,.,TGTGCCAGCAGTTACAGTCCAGGGTATGGCTACACCTTC,CASSYSPGYGYTF
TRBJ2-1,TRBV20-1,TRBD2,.,TGCAGTGCTAGAGATACGGGGGGGTCCTACAATGAGCAGTTCTTC,CSARDTGGSYNEQFF
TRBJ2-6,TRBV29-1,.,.,TGCAGCGTTGAAAGGGGGACGCCCAACGTCCTGACTTTC,CSVERGTPNVLTF
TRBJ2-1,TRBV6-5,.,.,TGTGCCAGCAGTTATCAGGGGTCCCGAAATGAGCAGTTCTTC,CASSYQGSRNEQFF
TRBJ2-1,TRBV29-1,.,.,TGCAGCGTTGAGCCTTTCCCGGGGCGGGGGACATACAATGAGCAGTTCTTC,CSVEPFPGRGTYNEQFF
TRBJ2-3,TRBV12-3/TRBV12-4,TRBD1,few,TGTGCCAGCAGCCCTGGACAGGGTTGGACAGATACGCAGTATTTT,CASSPGQGWTDTQYF
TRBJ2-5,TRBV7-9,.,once,TGTGCCACACGGGACATACAAGAGACCCAGTACTTC,CATRDIQETQYF
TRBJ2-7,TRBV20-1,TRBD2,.,TGCAGTGCTAGAATATCCGCTAGCGGATCCTACGAGCAGTACTTC,CSARISASGSYEQYF
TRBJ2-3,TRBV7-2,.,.,TGTGCCAGCACCTTAGGGAGAAGCACAGATACGCAGTATTTT,CASTLGRSTDTQYF
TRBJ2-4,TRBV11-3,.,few,TGTGCCAGCAGCTTTTCCGCAGCCGAGACTCAGTACTTC,CASSFSAAETQYF
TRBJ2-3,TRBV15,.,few,TGTGCCACCAGCAGAGATCGGAATACGCAGTATTTT,CATSRDRNTQYF
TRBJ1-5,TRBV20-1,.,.,TGCAGTGCTAGTAACCCAAGTACCCCCCAGCATTTT,CSASNPSTPQHF
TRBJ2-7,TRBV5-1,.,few,TGCGCCAGCCCCCTGAATACCTACGAGCAGTACTTC,CASPLNTYEQYF
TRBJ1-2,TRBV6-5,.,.,TGTGCCAGCAGTCCTACCGGGCCAACGAGAGGCTACACCTTC,CASSPTGPTRGYTF
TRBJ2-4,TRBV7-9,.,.,TGTGCCAGCAGCTTAGCGCCAGCCATGAGCATTCAGTACTTC,CASSLAPAMSIQYF
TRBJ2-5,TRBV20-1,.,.,TGCAGTGCCACCGACAGTCCGGGGGAGACCCAGTACTTC,CSATDSPGETQYF
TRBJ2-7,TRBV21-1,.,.,TGTGCCAGCAGCAAAGTCTTTAGGGAGGTTGGTGGACAGGGGGCGAAAGGTTCCTACGAGCAGTACTTC,CASSKVFREVGGQGAKGSYEQYF
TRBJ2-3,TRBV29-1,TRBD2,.,TGCAGCGCCGGGGAGGGTAGCACAGATACGCAGTATTTT,CSAGEGSTDTQYF
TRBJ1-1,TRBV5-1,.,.,TGCGCCAGCAGCCTAGGAGGAGACACTGAAGCTTTCTTT,CASSLGGDTEAFF
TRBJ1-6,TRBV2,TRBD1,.,TGTGCCAGCTCCGGAGGGGGGACAGGGACAAATTCACCCCTCCACTTT,CASSGGGTGTNSPLHF
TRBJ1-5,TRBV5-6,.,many,TGTGCCAGCACCCGTGGGGGTGGTCGAGTGAATCAGCCCCAGCATTTT,CASTRGGGRVNQPQHF
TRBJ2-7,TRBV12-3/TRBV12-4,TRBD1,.,TGTGCCAGCAGTCGACAGGGGGCCGAGCAGTACTTC,CASSRQGAEQYF
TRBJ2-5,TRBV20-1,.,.,TGCAGTGCTAGAGTACAGCAAGAGACCCAGTACTTC,CSARVQQETQYF
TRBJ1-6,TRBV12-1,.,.,TGTGCCAGCAGCTCCGCAAGGCGGAGCTCCTATAATTCACCCCTCCACTTT,CASSSARRSSYNSPLHF
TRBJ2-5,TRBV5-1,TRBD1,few,TGCGCCAGCAGTTTGACAGGGGCCCTAGAGACCCAGTACTTC,CASSLTGALETQYF
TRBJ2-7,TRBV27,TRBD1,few,TGTGCCAGCAGTCCCGGGACAGGGAAGAGCTCCTACGAGCAGTACTTC,CASSPGTGKSSYEQYF
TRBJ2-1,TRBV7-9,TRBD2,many,TGTGCCAGCAGCTCGAGACTAGCGGGGGGAAATGAGCAGTTCTTC,CASSSRLAGGNEQFF
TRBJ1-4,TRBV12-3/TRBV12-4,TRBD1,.,TGTGCCAGCAGATCCGGGACAGGGGTTGAAAAACTGTTTTTT,CASRSGTGVEKLFF
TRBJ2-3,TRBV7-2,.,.,TGTGCCAGCAGCTTTCCGGGTATGGGCAGAATTACGCAGTATTTT,CASSFPGMGRITQYF
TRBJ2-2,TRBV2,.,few,TGTGCCAGCAGTGAGGGTCGCCTCACCGGGGAGCTGTTTTTT,CASSEGRLTGELFF
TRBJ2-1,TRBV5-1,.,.,TGCGCCAGTGTCCGGGGGGCCGGGGGAAATGAGCAGTTCTTC,CASVRGAGGNEQFF
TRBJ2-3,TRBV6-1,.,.,TGTGCCAGCAGTGTTGCGGGGGCTCCTTGGGATACGCAGTATTTT,CASSVAGAPWDTQYF
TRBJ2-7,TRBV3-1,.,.,TGTGCCAGCAGCCAAGGATTCTACGAGCAGTACTTC,CASSQGFYEQYF
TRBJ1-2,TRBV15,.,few,TGTGCCACCCGAACACCGGGAAACAACTATGGCTACACCTTC,CATRTPGNNYGYTF